Given below is one TCR beta chain in context. The antigen is not known. This sample is drawn from a study of T cells after yellow fever vaccination. Study-wide results and caveats: Researchers cautioned that FACS-sorted repertoires could harbor abundant clonotypes contaminating from the bulk population. CD4 and CD8 compartments shared a small share of clonotypes, likely from convergent recombination. A secondary response was less intense yet reached its peak sooner, at day 5 versus 15.

This CDR3 has 14 amino acids. Germline-derived CDR1 and CDR2 are SGHTA and FQGNSA. V trimming: 8 bases; J trimming: 8 bases; junction bases outside the gene matches: 7. It was through 5'RACE template switching that TCR cDNA was made, with a universal primer site and UMIs added. In TCRdb, the 5' RACE reads were re-called with MiXCR into one record per CDR3 protein. This sample has some 240,000 distinct CDR3 sequences, with roughly 3% found just once. The V and J genes are TRBV7-2 and TRBJ1-6; the match to TRBD1 covers 9 bases. The sample was CD4+ T cells sorted from PBMCs, taken 10 days after the yellow fever booster vaccination. The TCR originated in a man younger than 35 who received the YFV17D yellow fever vaccine. CDR3 coding DNA: TGTGCCAGCCAACTGGACAGGGGTGATTCACCCCTCCACTTT. Translating gives CASQLDRGDSPLHF.